This T cell receptor beta chain was documented in a study of response to subunit inactivated influenza vaccine. This clonotype came up a few times. MiXCR, run by TCRdb on the RT-PCR reads, gives a single entry per CDR3 protein. Among 450,000 to 600,000 distinct CDR3 sequences listed, 15% to 20% were seen once. The CDR3 totals 16 residues. Germline CDR1 DFQATT, CDR2 SNEGSKA (reference sequence). V lost 1 base, J lost 2 bases, and 16 bases lay in between. The TCR comes from a man between 50 and 75 years old who received an inactivated influenza vaccine. This chain links TRBV20-1 with TRBJ2-3; possibly TRBD1 for D (6 bases). The sequencing used CD4+ T cells sorted from PBMCs, collected roughly 24 months after vaccination. DNA of the CDR3: TGCAGTGCTAGAGGCCCCAGGGGCCATAACACAGATACGCAGTATTTT. Translating it yields CSARGPRGHNTDTQYF.